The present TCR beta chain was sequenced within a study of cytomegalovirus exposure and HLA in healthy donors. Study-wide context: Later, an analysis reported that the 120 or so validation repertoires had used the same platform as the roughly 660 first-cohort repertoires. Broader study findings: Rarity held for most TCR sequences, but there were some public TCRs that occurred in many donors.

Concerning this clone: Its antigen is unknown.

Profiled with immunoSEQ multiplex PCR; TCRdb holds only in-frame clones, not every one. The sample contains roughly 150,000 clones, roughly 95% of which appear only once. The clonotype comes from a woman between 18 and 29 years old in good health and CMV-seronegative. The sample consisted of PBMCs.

Written as DNA, the CDR3 is TGTGCCAGCAGCTCCCGGACAGGCCAAGAGACCCAGTACTTC. Translating it yields CASSSRTGQETQYF. The J gene is TRBJ2-5, the V gene TRBV5-8; TRBD1 agrees at 7 bases. Germline loops: CDR1 SGHTS, CDR2 YDEGEE. Trimming removed 3 bases from V and 1 base from J; junction bases left unmatched: 3. The CDR3 has 14 amino acids.